The 9 T cell receptor beta chains reported below all come from one sample, sequenced in a study of cytomegalovirus exposure and HLA in healthy donors. PCR primers comprised 60 Vbeta and 13 Jbeta primers. Profiled with immunoSEQ multiplex PCR; TCRdb holds only in-frame clones, not every one. The sample records roughly 80,000 clones, roughly 76% being singletons. The specimen sequenced was PBMCs. The receptor source for this set is a male donor in good health and CMV-seropositive.

This clone was observed once. The chain combines TRBV29-1 with TRBJ1-2; 7 nucleotides match TRBD1. Germline V gene lookup returns CDR1 SQVTM and CDR2 ANQGSEA. The ends lost 7 bases at V and 7 bases at J; junction bases unmatched: 12. The CDR3 is 13 residues long. In nucleotides, the CDR3 is TGCAGCGCCGGGGACAGTCGTCTTGTTGGCTACACCTTC. Translating gives CSAGDSRLVGYTF.

V usage is TRBV4-1 and J usage is TRBJ1-2; 7 bases line up with TRBD1. The trim removed 4 bases at V and 0 bases at J, leaving 5 bases unmatched. The CDR3 contains 15 residues. In germline, CDR1 is MGHRA, CDR2 YSYEKL. The CDR3 DNA sequence: TGCGCCAGCAGCCCAGGGGGACAGCCTAACTATGGCTACACCTTC. This encodes CASSPGGQPNYGYTF.

This sequence joins TRBV27 and TRBJ1-1; weak D call: TRBD1 (5 bases). The V end lost 6 bases, the J end lost 1 base, and 12 bases lay between the germline ends. Per the germline V gene, CDR1 is MNHEY and CDR2 is SMNVEV (reference sequence). The CDR3 has 14 amino acids. CDR3 loop: CASRRGGENTEAFF. Here the CDR3 DNA reads TGTGCCAGCAGGAGGGGAGGGGAGAACACTGAAGCTTTCTTT.

V gene TRBV2 combines with J gene TRBJ2-7; D is possibly TRBD2 (6 bases). This CDR3 contains 14 residues. Germline CDR1 reads SNHLY; CDR2 reads FYNNEI. Trimming pared 5 bases from V and 3 bases from J, leaving 14 bases between. CDR3 sequence: CASSPIAEHYEQYF. The CDR3 DNA follows: TGTGCCAGCAGTCCCATAGCGGAGCACTACGAGCAGTACTTC.

The V and J genes are TRBV7-9 and TRBJ1-1; 7 nucleotides align to TRBD1. The germline V gene has CDR1 SEHNR and CDR2 FQNEAQ (reference sequence). The CDR3 has 14 amino acids. The trim removed 1 base at V and 5 bases at J, leaving 4 bases unmatched. The CDR3 here is CASSLGTGWTEAFF. The CDR3 coding sequence is TGTGCCAGCAGCTTAGGGACAGGTTGGACTGAAGCTTTCTTT. Supplemented by reference TRBV7-9 and TRBJ1-1, the full variable domain reads DTGVSQNPRHKITKRGQNVTFRCDPISEHNRLYWYRQTLGQGPEFLTYFQNEAQLEKSRLLSDRFSAERPKGSFSTLEIQRTEQGDSAMYLCASSLGTGWTEAFFGQGTRLTVV.

J is TRBJ1-2 and V is TRBV5-4, with 8 bases identical to TRBD1. The CDR3 runs 13 residues. The J segment lost 8 bases and the V segment lost 1 base, leaving 4 bases of the junction unmatched. The germline V gene has CDR1 SGHNT and CDR2 YYREEE (reference sequence). CDR3 amino acids: CASSLQGAGGYTF. The CDR3 nucleotides read TGTGCCAGCAGCTTGCAGGGGGCGGGGGGCTACACCTTC.

This chain joins TRBV7-9 and TRBJ2-7, with D unresolved. V was cut by 5 bases and J by 2 bases, with 13 bases left in between. The germline CDR1 and CDR2 sequences are SEHNR and FQNEAQ (reference sequence). CDR3 length: 14 residues. The CDR3 DNA sequence: TGTGCCAGCAGCCCCCGCGTGAGAACCTACGAGCAGTACTTC. Translated, it gives CASSPRVRTYEQYF.

The V call is TRBV18, the J call TRBJ1-1; 7 bases fit TRBD1. The germline V gene encodes CDR1 KGHSH and CDR2 LQKENI. The ends lost 4 bases at V and 5 bases at J; junction bases unmatched: 10. The CDR3 contains 15 residues. CDR3 loop: CASSRSGDRVTEAFF. In DNA, the CDR3 is TGTGCCAGCTCACGAAGTGGAGACAGGGTGACTGAAGCTTTCTTT.

The chain employs TRBV5-4 and TRBJ1-6; maybe TRBD1 (5 bases). The V gene's germline CDR1 is SGHNT and CDR2 YYREEE (reference sequence). The V gene lost 0 bases and the J gene lost 7 bases, with 14 bases spanning the gap. CDR3 length: 16 residues. CDR3 nucleotide sequence: TGTGCCAGCAGCTTGGCGTCTGAGGGGAGGAATTCACCCCTCCACTTT. Translated: CASSLASEGRNSPLHF.